This entry lists 22 T cell receptor beta chains sequenced from one sample in a study of blood T cell repertoires in COVID-19. Using immunoSEQ multiplex PCR, the repertoire was profiled, and TCRdb retains in-frame clones only, with some absent. The sample lists about 250,000 clones, around 82% occurring once. Sequencing was carried out using peripheral blood. These receptors were collected from a man in his fifties or sixties with active or convalescent COVID-19.

This CDR3 reads CASSRDREVYGYTF. The DNA of the CDR3 is TGTGCCAGCAGTCGGGACAGGGAGGTCTATGGCTACACCTTC. The chain couples TRBV6-1 to TRBJ1-2, with TRBD1 matching 9 bases. The junction had 5 bases not matched to a gene; V was cut back by 5 bases and J by 4 bases. The germline CDR1 and CDR2 sequences are MNHNS and SASEGT. The CDR3 spans 14 residues.

The chain couples TRBV5-1 to TRBJ1-2; D unclear. The CDR3 runs to 13 residues. Deletions cut 2 bases from V and 4 bases from J, with 9 bases between. The germline V gene encodes CDR1 SGHRS and CDR2 YFSETQ. CDR3: CASSLRESYGYTF. CDR3 coding DNA: TGCGCCAGCAGCTTACGGGAGAGCTATGGCTACACCTTC.

This sequence joins TRBV5-4 and TRBJ2-1; TRBD2 might be the D (5 bases). Per germline, CDR1 SGHNT and CDR2 YYREEE (reference sequence). Trimming left V 0 bases short and J 3 bases short, with 7 bases between. The CDR3 totals 14 residues. CDR3 bases: TGTGCCAGCAGCTTGGCCGGGGTCTACAATGAGCAGTTCTTC. Amino acid sequence: CASSLAGVYNEQFF.

V gene TRBV29-1 combines with J gene TRBJ2-5; a weak D match, TRBD1 (7 bases). V lost 4 bases and J lost 2, with 11 bases in between. Germline values: CDR1 SQVTM, CDR2 ANQGSEA. The CDR3 totals 13 residues. CDR3 loop: CSVAQGGQETQYF. Written as DNA, the CDR3 is TGCAGCGTTGCTCAGGGGGGTCAAGAGACCCAGTACTTC.

This clone is a singleton in its sample. The genes are TRBV29-1 and TRBJ2-1; no reliable D call. The V gene's germline CDR1 is SQVTM and CDR2 ANQGSEA. The CDR3 runs 14 residues. V lost 5 bases and J lost 8, with 19 bases in between. CDR3 amino acids: CSVSPPFDFHEQFF. The CDR3 bases are TGCAGCGTTTCACCGCCTTTCGACTTCCATGAGCAGTTCTTC.

CDR3 in DNA: TGTGCCAGCAGGGTAGGGGCAGGGAACTCTGGAAACACCATATATTTT. It encodes CASRVGAGNSGNTIYF. V gene TRBV7-8 combines with J gene TRBJ1-3, with D possibly matching TRBD1 (5 bases). CDR3 size: 16 residues. Deletions cut 6 bases from V and 0 bases from J, with 15 bases between. From germline, CDR1 is SGHVS and CDR2 FQNEAQ. Together with reference TRBV7-8 and TRBJ1-3, the CDR3 gives the full variable domain: GAGVSQSPRYKVAKRGQDVALRCDPISGHVSLFWYQQALGQGPEFLTYFQNEAQLDKSGLPSDRFFAERPEGSVSTLKIQRTQQEDSAVYLCASRVGAGNSGNTIYFGEGSWLTVV.

The CDR3 sequence is CASSLPGAYGYTF. As DNA, the CDR3 is TGCGCCAGCAGCTTGCCAGGGGCCTATGGCTACACCTTC. The chain uses TRBV5-1 and TRBJ1-2, with D possibly matching TRBD1 (6 bases). Germline V lookup: CDR1 SGHRS, CDR2 YFSETQ. This CDR3 comprises 13 residues. V was clipped by 1 base and J by 4 bases, with 8 bases between them.

The genes are TRBV11-1 and TRBJ1-1; D call uncertain. The V end lost 3 bases, the J end lost 4 bases, and 9 bases lay between the germline ends. Looked up from germline, CDR1 is SGHAT and CDR2 is FQDESV (reference sequence). The CDR3 sequence is 13 residues long. The CDR3 DNA reads TGTGCCAGCAGCTTGAGGGTGGGCACTGAAGCTTTCTTT. Protein: CASSLRVGTEAFF.

This chain joins TRBV20-1 and TRBJ1-1, with TRBD1 as a possible D gene (5 bases). The V gene's germline CDR1 is DFQATT and CDR2 SNEGSKA (reference sequence). V was shortened by 3 bases and J by 6 bases, with 8 bases between the two germline ends. The CDR3 spans 11 residues. CDR3 sequence: CSARKGAEAFF. The CDR3, as DNA: TGCAGTGCTAGGAAAGGGGCTGAAGCTTTCTTT.

CDR3 amino acids: CASRTGLNTEAFF. CDR3 nucleotides: TGTGCCAGCAGGACAGGATTAAACACTGAAGCTTTCTTT. This rearrangement joins TRBV6-5 to TRBJ1-1; D is possibly TRBD1 (6 bases). The CDR3 covers 13 residues. V lost 6 bases and J lost 2, with 10 bases in between. Germline CDR1 and CDR2: MNHEY and SVGAGI.

The chain couples TRBV19 to TRBJ1-5; 7 positions agree with TRBD1. In germline, CDR1 is LNHDA, CDR2 SQIVND (reference sequence). V lost 4 bases and J lost 5; bases outside the gene matches: 8. The CDR3 has 15 amino acids. CDR3 loop: CASSKPTGSHQPQHF. The CDR3 DNA is TGTGCCAGTAGTAAACCGACAGGGTCCCATCAGCCCCAGCATTTT.

The V gene is TRBV11-1, the J gene TRBJ1-4; TRBD1 matches at 7 bases. This CDR3 contains 16 residues. V shed 5 bases, J shed 7 bases, and the junction held 13 bases outside the gene matches. Germline V gene data show CDR1 as SGHAT and CDR2 as FQDESV (reference sequence). CDR3 region: CASSEGGGLRAEKLFF. DNA of the CDR3: TGTGCCAGCAGCGAAGGAGGGGGCCTTCGGGCTGAAAAACTGTTTTTT.

The V and J genes are TRBV19 and TRBJ2-3; tentative D call: TRBD2 (6 bases). V lost 7 bases and J 3 bases, leaving 23 bases between the germline ends. The CDR3 spans 17 residues. Germline V gene data show CDR1 as LNHDA and CDR2 as SQIVND (reference sequence). CDR3 sequence: CASTRYLGGARTDTQYF. DNA of the CDR3: TGTGCCAGTACCAGATATCTTGGCGGGGCAAGGACAGATACGCAGTATTTT.

The chain links TRBV14 to TRBJ1-1; D uncertain. CDR3 length equals 14 residues. Trimming took 1 base from V and 1 from J, leaving 7 bases between them. Germline loops: CDR1 SGHDN, CDR2 FVKESK. The DNA of the CDR3 is TGTGCCAGCAGCCAAGTGGACTGGAACACTGAAGCTTTCTTT. It specifies CASSQVDWNTEAFF. Complete variable domain (other parts from reference TRBV14 and TRBJ1-1): EAGVTQFPSHSVIEKGQTVTLRCDPISGHDNLYWYRRVMGKEIKFLLHFVKESKQDESGMPNNRFLAERTGGTYSTLKVQPAELEDSGVYFCASSQVDWNTEAFFGQGTRLTVV.

The V gene is TRBV18, the J gene TRBJ1-2, with 12 bases matching TRBD1. Trimming removed 3 bases from V and 7 bases from J; junction bases left unmatched: 0. Germline V lookup: CDR1 KGHSH, CDR2 LQKENI. The CDR3 runs to 13 residues. The CDR3 sequence: CASSPGQGAGYTF. The CDR3 DNA reads TGTGCCAGCTCACCGGGACAGGGGGCTGGCTACACCTTC.

V usage is TRBV6-6 and J usage is TRBJ1-3; TRBD1 matches at 8 bases. The trim removed 5 bases at V and 0 bases at J, leaving 12 bases unmatched. CDR3 length equals 18 residues. The germline CDR1 and CDR2 sequences are MNHNY and SVGAGI (reference sequence). CDR3 coding DNA: TGTGCCAGCAGTCGAGCCATGACAGGGGAGAGCTCTGGAAACACCATATATTTT. Amino acid sequence: CASSRAMTGESSGNTIYF.

This chain connects TRBV6-1 to TRBJ1-5, with a tentative D call TRBD1 (6 bases). Trimming left V 3 bases short and J 2 bases short, with 23 bases between. The CDR3 loop spans 19 amino acids. Looked up from germline, CDR1 is MNHNS and CDR2 is SASEGT. DNA for the CDR3: TGTGCCAGCAGTGATGTACAGGGTGTCGAGGCATTAGGCAATCAGCCCCAGCATTTT. This gives the protein CASSDVQGVEALGNQPQHF.

This CDR3 reads CASSQGAGKSGNTIYF. For the CDR3, the DNA is TGCGCCAGCAGCCAAGGTGCAGGGAAGTCGGGAAACACCATATATTTT. This chain uses TRBV4-1 with TRBJ1-3, with TRBD1 as a possible D gene (5 bases). Germline V gene data show CDR1 as MGHRA and CDR2 as YSYEKL. Trimming cost V 1 base and J 4 bases, with 14 bases left between them. CDR3 length: 16 amino acids.

J is TRBJ2-2 and V is TRBV5-4; 12 bases fit TRBD2. The CDR3 contains 15 residues. CDR1 and CDR2 from the germline V gene are SGHNT and YYREEE (reference sequence). V gave up 4 bases and J gave up 6 bases; unmatched junction bases: 4. CDR3 sequence (DNA): TGTGCCAGCAGCACCCGACTAGCGGGGGCCGGGGAGCTGTTTTTT. It translates to CASSTRLAGAGELFF.

V is TRBV24-1 and J is TRBJ1-5; the D gene is possibly TRBD1 (6 bases). Germline V gene sequence: CDR1 KGHDR, CDR2 SFDVKD. The CDR3 extends over 14 amino acids. V was pared by 7 bases and J by 2 bases, with 11 bases between. The CDR3 sequence: CATRAGAGNQPQHF. The CDR3 DNA reads TGTGCCACCAGGGCAGGGGCCGGCAATCAGCCCCAGCATTTT.

The V gene is TRBV6-5, the J gene TRBJ1-2, with TRBD1 as a possible D gene (5 bases). From germline, CDR1 is MNHEY and CDR2 SVGAGI. Trimming cost V 4 bases and J 2 bases, with 14 bases left between them. The CDR3 runs 15 residues. The CDR3 coding sequence is TGTGCCAGCAGTTCAACCATTTCAGGGAACTATGGCTACACCTTC. Translated, it gives CASSSTISGNYGYTF.

V is TRBV29-1 and J is TRBJ2-7; D may be TRBD2 (7 bases). V shed 1 base and J shed 6 bases, with 19 bases lying between them. The CDR3 has 15 residues. Germline V gives CDR1 SQVTM, CDR2 ANQGSEA. In nucleotides, the CDR3 is TGCAGCGTTGAAGTCGCGGGGGCGGCCCCCCGCGAGCAGTACTTC. This encodes CSVEVAGAAPREQYF.